The clone carrying this T cell receptor beta chain was observed a handful of times. The antigen is not known. TCRdb reprocessed the RT-PCR reads with MiXCR, giving one entry per CDR3 protein. The sample contains about 780,000 distinct CDR3 sequences, under 20% of which appear only once. The data were obtained in a study of response to subunit inactivated influenza vaccine. Study-level results: Authors suggested each seasonal flu vaccination may recruit only limited numbers of new T cells.

Germline V gene data show CDR1 as DFQATT and CDR2 as SNEGSKA (reference sequence). The CDR3 extends over 12 amino acids. V was clipped by 4 bases and J by 1 base, with 7 bases between them. Sequencing used PBMCs from blood, obtained 5 days after vaccination. The clonotype comes from a man aged 50-60 years who received an inactivated influenza vaccine. The rearrangement joins TRBV20-1 to TRBJ1-1; D gene ambiguous. The CDR3 loop reads CSATASNTEAFF. The CDR3 DNA reads as TGCAGTGCTACTGCTTCGAACACTGAAGCTTTCTTT.